Listed below are T cell receptor beta chains from one sample, sequenced in a study of shared clonotypes between healthy human individuals. The data were produced by immunoSEQ multiplex PCR, yet TCRdb's version contains in-frame clones alone and is incomplete. In the table there are more than 2 million clones, about 93% of which are singletons. Material: naive CD8+ T cells from PBMCs. These receptors all stem from a man younger than 30 in good health. Some clones in this sample may be carry-over from other donors' samples. CDR3s include the opening cysteine and the closing phenylalanine or tryptophan. The D gene is left open where the match is weak. Only part of the rows carry a size: once, few, many, or a class if the clone is expanded.

size	V	D	J	DNA	CDR3
.	TRBV5-1	.	TRBJ2-3	TGCGCCAGCAGCTTGGGGCGGGCAGATACGCAGTATTTT	CASSLGRADTQYF
.	TRBV10-2	.	TRBJ1-5	TGCGCCAGCAGTGCGGCAGGCCTGACGGGCAATCAGCCCCAGCATTTT	CASSAAGLTGNQPQHF
.	TRBV4-3	.	TRBJ2-2	TGCGCCAGCAGCCAGGAATCGCCAGGGGATATAAACACCGGGGAGCTGTTTTTT	CASSQESPGDINTGELFF
.	TRBV27	.	TRBJ2-2	TGTGCCAGCGGATTGCTGAGAGACTGGAGAGGGAATACCGGGGAGCTGTTTTTT	CASGLLRDWRGNTGELFF
.	TRBV2	.	TRBJ2-7	TGTGCCAGCTCAGTGGATAAGGACGGTTTTTTTTTGTACGAGCAGTACTTC	CASSVDKDGFFLYEQYF
.	TRBV11-1	.	TRBJ2-1	TGTGCCAGCAGCTTATTATGGAGTGGGTCCTACAATGAGCAGTTCTTC	CASSLLWSGSYNEQFF
.	TRBV16	TRBD2	TRBJ2-7	TGTGCCAGCAGCCAATCGATTGTAGACCCCGAAGCTAGCGGGGGTTACGAGCAGTACTTC	CASSQSIVDPEASGGYEQYF
.	TRBV5-6	.	TRBJ2-7	TGTGCCAGCAGCTTGATTTCAGGGTCCACCTACGAGCAGTACTTC	CASSLISGSTYEQYF
.	TRBV5-1	.	TRBJ2-2	TGCGCCAGCAGTGAGCGGAACACCGGGGAGCTGTTTTTT	CASSERNTGELFF
.	TRBV5-4	.	TRBJ2-3	TGTGCCAGCAGCTTGGGGTCCACAGATACGCAGTATTTT	CASSLGSTDTQYF
.	TRBV5-1	.	TRBJ2-5	TGCGCCAGCAGCTCGATTGGACGGAGCCAAGAGACCCAGTACTTC	CASSSIGRSQETQYF
.	TRBV2	.	TRBJ2-7	TGTGCCAGCAGTGAAAGCTGGGGGGCAAGCGAGCAGTACTTC	CASSESWGASEQYF
.	TRBV7-9	.	TRBJ1-4	TGTGCCAGCAGCTTTGCCCCCGGGGAAAAACTGTTTTTT	CASSFAPGEKLFF
.	TRBV27	TRBD2	TRBJ2-7	TGTGCCAGCGCCATAGCGGGGCGCTCCTACGAGCAGTACTTC	CASAIAGRSYEQYF
.	TRBV28	TRBD2	TRBJ2-4	TGTGCCAGCAGTCACGGACTAGCGGTAGCCAAAAACATTCAGTACTTC	CASSHGLAVAKNIQYF
.	TRBV27	TRBD1	TRBJ1-1	TGTGCCAGCAGTTTGGCTCGACAGGGGCCCTGGTTCTTT	CASSLARQGPWFF
.	TRBV11-2	.	TRBJ2-7	TGTGCCAGCAGCGCGGGGGCCGGGGGCAAATTCGAGCAGTACTTC	CASSAGAGGKFEQYF
.	TRBV30	.	TRBJ2-7	TGTGCCTGGAGTGTCTACTACGAGCAGTACTTC	CAWSVYYEQYF
.	TRBV28	.	TRBJ1-1	TGTGCCAGCAGAATCTCACCGATGAACACTGAAGCTTTCTTT	CASRISPMNTEAFF
.	TRBV7-9	.	TRBJ1-3	TGTGCCAGCAGGCTAGGCGGGTCCTCTGGAAACACCATATATTTT	CASRLGGSSGNTIYF
.	TRBV27	.	TRBJ1-4	TGTGCCAGCAGCCGCCGGGGGGCGTCTAATGAAAAACTGTTTTTT	CASSRRGASNEKLFF
few	TRBV28	.	TRBJ1-5	TGTGCCAGCGGTTTCGGCAATCAGCCCCAGCATTTT	CASGFGNQPQHF
.	TRBV14	.	TRBJ1-4	TGTGCCAGCAGCCAAGATTTGTACGGTGAAAAACTGTTTTTT	CASSQDLYGEKLFF
.	TRBV2	.	TRBJ1-4	TGTGCCAGCAGTGGGGGGCAGTTTAATGAAAAACTGTTTTTT	CASSGGQFNEKLFF
.	TRBV6-1	.	TRBJ2-7	TGTGCCAGCAGTGATCACTCCTACGAGCAGTACTTC	CASSDHSYEQYF
.	TRBV5-1	.	TRBJ2-2	TGCGCCAGCAGCGGCGGACGGACGAACACCGGGGAGCTGTTTTTT	CASSGGRTNTGELFF
.	TRBV4-1	.	TRBJ1-2	TGCGCCAGCAGCCAAGAGGTTGGGGGGGCGCACTATGGCTACACCTTC	CASSQEVGGAHYGYTF
.	TRBV27	.	TRBJ2-5	TGTGCCAGCAGTTTAATCCTCAAAGAGACCCAGTACTTC	CASSLILKETQYF
.	TRBV11-2	TRBD1	TRBJ1-3	TGTGCCAGCAGCTTAGGGAGGGGGCTTGGAAACACCATATATTTT	CASSLGRGLGNTIYF
.	TRBV11-2	.	TRBJ2-3	TGTGCCAGCAGCCCCCTCAGGAGATTTAGTAGCACAGATACGCAGTATTTT	CASSPLRRFSSTDTQYF
.	TRBV28	.	TRBJ2-7	TGTGCCAGCAGTATTTCCGGGTGGGGTACGGGGAATCCCTACGAGCAGTACTTC	CASSISGWGTGNPYEQYF
few	TRBV19	.	TRBJ1-1	TGTGCCAGTAGTTTACCTCGGAGGAACACTGAAGCTTTCTTT	CASSLPRRNTEAFF
once	TRBV4-3	.	TRBJ2-1	TGCGCCAGCAGCCCCGACGGGAGCTCCTACAATGAGCAGTTCTTC	CASSPDGSSYNEQFF
once	TRBV6-6	TRBD2	TRBJ2-7	TGTGCCAGCGTACCGGAGGGGACTAGACTTTTCGAGCAGTACTTC	CASVPEGTRLFEQYF
.	TRBV27	TRBD2	TRBJ2-7	TGTGCCAGCAGTGGCCAGGGACTAGCGGGACTCGAAGCCTACGAGCAGTACTTC	CASSGQGLAGLEAYEQYF
.	TRBV28	TRBD2	TRBJ2-1	TGTGCCAGCAGTACTCGGGGGACTAGCATAAATGAGCAGTTCTTC	CASSTRGTSINEQFF
few	TRBV5-6	TRBD2	TRBJ2-7	TGTGCCAGCAGCTTGGGCCGGGAGGGGACGGACGAGCAGTACTTC	CASSLGREGTDEQYF
.	TRBV5-4	TRBD1	TRBJ1-1	TGTGCCAGCCCACCGATTACAGGGGAGGCGAACACTGAAGCTTTCTTT	CASPPITGEANTEAFF
.	TRBV2	.	TRBJ1-1	TGTGCCAGCTCCTCGCTTTTTCGGGGCCCCATGAACACTGAAGCTTTCTTT	CASSSLFRGPMNTEAFF
.	TRBV7-2	TRBD2	TRBJ2-1	TGTGCCAGCAGCCCACTAGCGGGTCCCCACAATGAGCAGTTCTTC	CASSPLAGPHNEQFF
once	TRBV4-3	.	TRBJ1-1	TGCGCCAGCAGCCAAGTCGAGTCAGGGAGGAAGAGCACTGAAGCTTTCTTT	CASSQVESGRKSTEAFF
.	TRBV7-9	TRBD2	TRBJ2-7	TGTGCCAGCAGCTTGGCGGGAGGGCCGTTGTACGAGCAGTACTTC	CASSLAGGPLYEQYF
.	TRBV6-1	.	TRBJ1-2	TGTGCCAGCAGTGAAGCGCTCAGGGTCGGGGGCTATGGCTACACCTTC	CASSEALRVGGYGYTF
once	TRBV4-3	TRBD2	TRBJ2-7	TGCGCCAGCAGCCCTGGGACTAGGGGCTACGAGCAGTACTTC	CASSPGTRGYEQYF
.	TRBV25-1	TRBD1	TRBJ1-2	TGTGCCAGCAGTGGGACAGGGTCACTTGGCTACACCTTC	CASSGTGSLGYTF